The next 11 T cell receptor beta chains were all read from a single sample in a study of T cell repertoires in ileal Crohn's disease. Assay: immunoSEQ multiplex PCR; the TCRdb copy retains only in-frame clones and omits some. The repertoire holds about 62,000 clones, with about 88% as singletons. Time point here: neoterminal ileum biopsy at postoperative endoscopy, about 6 months after surgery. The sample taken for sequencing was ileal tissue. The receptors derive from an adult with Crohn's disease.

This clone was found once. The gene calls are TRBV5-1 and TRBJ1-5; weak D call: TRBD1 (6 bases). CDR3 size: 14 residues. Trimming stripped 4 bases from V and 2 bases from J, with 10 bases between. CDR1 is SGHRS, CDR2 YFSETQ, per germline. As DNA, the CDR3 is TGCGCCAGCAGCCTGGGACATGGCAATCAGCCCCAGCATTTT. This gives the protein CASSLGHGNQPQHF.

The chain is built from TRBV6-6 and TRBJ2-2, with 16 bases aligning to TRBD2. Germline CDR1 reads MNHNY; CDR2 reads SVGAGI (reference sequence). This CDR3 spans 16 amino acids. Trimming removed 6 bases from V and 7 bases from J; junction bases left unmatched: 5. The DNA of the CDR3 is TGTGCCAGCAGCGGGACTAGCGGGAGGGTTGGCGGGGAGCTGTTTTTT. It encodes CASSGTSGRVGGELFF.

The genes are TRBV7-6 and TRBJ1-5; 7 bases map to TRBD1. Germline CDR1 and CDR2: SGHVS and FNYEAQ. CDR3 length: 15 amino acids. V lost 4 bases to trimming and J lost 2 bases; unmatched junction nucleotides: 5. The CDR3 sequence is CASSSNRGRNQPQHF. CDR3 nucleotide sequence: TGTGCCAGCAGCTCCAACAGGGGACGCAATCAGCCCCAGCATTTT.

The chain links TRBV19 to TRBJ2-1; D gene ambiguous. The CDR3 loop spans 13 amino acids. Germline lookup yields CDR1 LNHDA and CDR2 SQIVND (reference sequence). Trimming stripped 3 bases from V and 5 bases from J, with 8 bases between. The CDR3: CASSIINNNEQFF. CDR3 in DNA: TGTGCCAGTAGTATTATAAACAACAATGAGCAGTTCTTC. The full variable domain, in which reference TRBV19 and TRBJ2-1 provide the parts outside the CDR3, is DGGITQSPKYLFRKEGQNVTLSCEQNLNHDAMYWYRQDPGQGLRLIYYSQIVNDFQKGDIAEGYSVSREKKESFPLTVTSAQKNPTAFYLCASSIINNNEQFFGPGTRLTVL.

This chain joins TRBV16 and TRBJ1-2; D gene unclear. This CDR3 spans 13 amino acids. V lost 6 bases, J lost 0 bases, and 8 bases lay in between. CDR1 is KGHSY, CDR2 FQNENV, per germline. The CDR3 nucleotides are TGTGCCAGCAGTCCCGACACTAACTATGGCTACACCTTC. It is translated as CASSPDTNYGYTF.

The chain carries TRBV11-3 and TRBJ2-2; D is perhaps TRBD2 (5 bases). The germline V gene has CDR1 SGHNT and CDR2 YENEEA. The ends were cut back, 4 bases at V and 4 bases at J, with 16 bases in the middle. This CDR3 is built from 16 residues. The CDR3 loop is CASSSSGQLTTGELFF. In nucleotides, the CDR3 is TGTGCCAGCAGCTCCAGCGGTCAACTCACCACCGGGGAGCTGTTTTTT.

This clone occurred a few times. The chain uses TRBV4-3 and TRBJ2-1; D not resolved. The ends were cut back, 0 bases at V and 8 bases at J, with 14 bases in the middle. There are 15 residues in the CDR3. The V gene's germline CDR1 is LGHNA and CDR2 YSLEER. The CDR3 region has the DNA TGCGCCAGCAGCCAAGATATGCCTAGTGACGATGAGCAGTTCTTC. This sequence encodes CASSQDMPSDDEQFF.

The rearrangement uses TRBV28 and TRBJ1-1, with a tentative D call TRBD1 (5 bases). Trimming pared 5 bases from V and 1 base from J, leaving 11 bases between. The CDR3 totals 14 residues. Germline V gives CDR1 MDHEN, CDR2 SYDVKM. In nucleotides, the CDR3 is TGTGCCAGCAGTCGCGTCGGGGGGAACACTGAAGCTTTCTTT. Its protein is CASSRVGGNTEAFF.

The chain employs TRBV6-1 and TRBJ2-7; 7 nucleotides agree with TRBD2. Germline V gene lookup returns CDR1 MNHNS and CDR2 SASEGT. The J segment lost 6 bases and the V segment lost 1 base, leaving 6 bases of the junction unmatched. This CDR3 is built from 14 residues. The CDR3 is CASSEELAISEQYV. The CDR3 DNA reads TGTGCCAGCAGTGAAGAACTAGCGATATCCGAGCAGTACGTC.

This sequence joins TRBV5-1 and TRBJ1-2; no definite D call. Germline-derived CDR1 and CDR2 are SGHRS and YFSETQ. The CDR3 spans 13 residues. Deletions cut 5 bases from V and 7 bases from J, with 15 bases between. The CDR3 is CASSLDAGSGYTF. CDR3 DNA sequence: TGCGCCAGCAGTCTGGATGCAGGCTCTGGCTACACCTTC.

This clone was seen a handful of times. The chain is built from TRBV1 and TRBJ1-2; the table's D call of TRBD1 was not tested on the DNA. TRBV1 is classified as a pseudogene. The CDR3 loop spans 11 amino acids. The CDR3 DNA follows: TGCACCAGCAGCCAAGGGCATGGCTACACCTTC. The encoded protein is CTSSQGHGYTF.